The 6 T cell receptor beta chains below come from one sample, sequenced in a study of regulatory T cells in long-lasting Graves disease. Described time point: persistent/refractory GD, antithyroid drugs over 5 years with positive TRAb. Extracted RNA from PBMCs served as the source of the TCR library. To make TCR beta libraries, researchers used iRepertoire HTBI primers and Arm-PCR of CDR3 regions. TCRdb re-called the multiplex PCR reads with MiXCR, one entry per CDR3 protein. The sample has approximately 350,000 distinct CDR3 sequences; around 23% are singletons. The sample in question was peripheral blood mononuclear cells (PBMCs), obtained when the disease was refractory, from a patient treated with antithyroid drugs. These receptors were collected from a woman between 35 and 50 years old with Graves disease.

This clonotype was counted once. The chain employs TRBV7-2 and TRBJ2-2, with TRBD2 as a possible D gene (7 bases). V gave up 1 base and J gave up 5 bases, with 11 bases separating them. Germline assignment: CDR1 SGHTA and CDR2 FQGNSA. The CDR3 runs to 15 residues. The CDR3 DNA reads TGTGCCAGCAGCTTAGTGGGAGGGACAACCGGGGAGCTGTTTTTT. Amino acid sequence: CASSLVGGTTGELFF.

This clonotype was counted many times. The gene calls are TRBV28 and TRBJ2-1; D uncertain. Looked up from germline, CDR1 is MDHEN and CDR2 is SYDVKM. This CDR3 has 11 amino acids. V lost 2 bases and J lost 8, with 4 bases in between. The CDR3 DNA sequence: TGTGCCAGCAGTTTAGGATATGAGCAGTTCTTC. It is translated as CASSLGYEQFF. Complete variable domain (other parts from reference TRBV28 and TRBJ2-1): DVKVTQSSRYLVKRTGEKVFLECVQDMDHENMFWYRQDPGLGLRLIYFSYDVKMKEKGDIPEGYSVSREKKERFSLILESASTNQTSMYLCASSLGYEQFFGPGTRLTVL.

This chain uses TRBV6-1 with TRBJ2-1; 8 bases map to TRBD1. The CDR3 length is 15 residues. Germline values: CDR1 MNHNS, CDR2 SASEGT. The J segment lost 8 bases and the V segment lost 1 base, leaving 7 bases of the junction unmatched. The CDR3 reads CASSEGTGFLDEQFF. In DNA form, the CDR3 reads TGTGCCAGCAGTGAAGGGACAGGGTTTTTAGATGAGCAGTTCTTC.

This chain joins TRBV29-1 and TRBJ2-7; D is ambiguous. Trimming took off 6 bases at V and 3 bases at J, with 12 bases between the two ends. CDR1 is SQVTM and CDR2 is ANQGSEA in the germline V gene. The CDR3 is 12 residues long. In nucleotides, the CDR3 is TGCAGCGTGACAAATCTCGGCTACGAGCAGTACTTC. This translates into CSVTNLGYEQYF.

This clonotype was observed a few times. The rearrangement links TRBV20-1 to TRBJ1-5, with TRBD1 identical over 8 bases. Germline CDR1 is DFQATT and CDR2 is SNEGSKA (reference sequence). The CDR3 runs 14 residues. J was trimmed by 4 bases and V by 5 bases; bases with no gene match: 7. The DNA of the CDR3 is TGCAGTGCTTACGGACAGGGCCCAAATCAGCCCCAGCATTTT. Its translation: CSAYGQGPNQPQHF.

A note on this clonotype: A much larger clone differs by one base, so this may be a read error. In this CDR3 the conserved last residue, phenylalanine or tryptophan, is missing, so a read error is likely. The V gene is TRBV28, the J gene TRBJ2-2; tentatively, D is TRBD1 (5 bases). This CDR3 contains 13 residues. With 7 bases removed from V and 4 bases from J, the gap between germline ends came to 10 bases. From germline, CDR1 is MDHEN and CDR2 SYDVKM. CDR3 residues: CASTGMVTGELFS. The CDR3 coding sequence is TGTGCCAGCACAGGGATGGTCACCGGGGAGCTGTTTTCT.